This is a list of T cell receptor beta chains from one sample in a study of T cell changes during pregnancy in multiple sclerosis. TCRdb's table, derived via immunoSEQ multiplex PCR, lists solely in-frame clones and lacks some. This sample carries around 70,000 clones, around 94% of them seen once, and the ten largest clones take around 0.6%. The sequencing used peripheral blood, collected in the third trimester of pregnancy. The receptors were gathered from a female donor with multiple sclerosis, enrolled in a pregnancy study. Both conserved end residues are part of each CDR3. A D gene is named only where the DNA matches it firmly. Clone size is given for some rows only: seen once, a few or many times, or a class if the clone is expanded.

V gene: TRBV5-4
J gene: TRBJ2-7
D gene: TRBD2
clone size: .
CDR3 DNA: TGTGCCAGCAGCTTGGTGGGAGGGGCGACAGCTCCCTACGAGCAGTACTTC
CDR3 protein: CASSLVGGATAPYEQYF

V gene: TRBV15
J gene: TRBJ1-4
D gene: .
clone size: .
CDR3 DNA: TGTGCCACCAGCAGAGATGTAGTTGCAACTAATGAAAAACTGTTTTTT
CDR3 protein: CATSRDVVATNEKLFF

V gene: TRBV6-1
J gene: TRBJ2-5
D gene: TRBD2
clone size: .
CDR3 DNA: TGTGCCAGCGGAAGCGGGGGGGCACGAGAGACCCAGTACTTC
CDR3 protein: CASGSGGARETQYF

V gene: TRBV12-5
J gene: TRBJ2-3
D gene: .
clone size: .
CDR3 DNA: TGTGCTAGTGGTTTCTTTGGGACTGTAGCAGATACGCAGTATTTT
CDR3 protein: CASGFFGTVADTQYF

V gene: TRBV4-3
J gene: TRBJ1-3
D gene: .
clone size: .
CDR3 DNA: TGCGCCAGCAGCCAAGACGGCGGCGGCTCTGGAAACACCATATATTTT
CDR3 protein: CASSQDGGGSGNTIYF

V gene: TRBV7-3
J gene: TRBJ2-3
D gene: .
clone size: .
CDR3 DNA: TGTGCCAGCAGCGACTTTGGAGATACGCAGTATTTT
CDR3 protein: CASSDFGDTQYF

V gene: TRBV9
J gene: TRBJ2-1
D gene: .
clone size: few
CDR3 DNA: TGTGCCAGCAGCGTGAGGGACTGGCCCAGTGAGCAGTTCTTC
CDR3 protein: CASSVRDWPSEQFF

V gene: TRBV25-1
J gene: TRBJ2-7
D gene: .
clone size: once
CDR3 DNA: TGTGCCAGCAGCACAGGGACCTTGGGCGAGCAGTACTTC
CDR3 protein: CASSTGTLGEQYF

V gene: TRBV7-8
J gene: TRBJ2-3
D gene: .
clone size: .
CDR3 DNA: TGTGCCAGCAGCTTACGGGCAGATACGCAGTATTTT
CDR3 protein: CASSLRADTQYF

V gene: TRBV11-2
J gene: TRBJ2-1
D gene: TRBD2
clone size: .
CDR3 DNA: TGTGCCAGCAGCTTAGGTATAGCGGGGAATGAGCAGTTCTTC
CDR3 protein: CASSLGIAGNEQFF